This is a list of T cell receptor beta chains from one sample in a study of early T cells in non-severe SARS-CoV-2 infection. TCRdb re-derived calls from the 5' RACE reads in MiXCR, one entry per CDR3 protein. The sample lists fewer than 80,000 distinct CDR3 sequences; less than 15% were seen once. Sequencing used whole blood. These receptor sequences come from an adult who was a healthcare worker with PCR-confirmed SARS-CoV-2 infection or an uninfected control (not recorded which). Each CDR3 is given with its conserved first and last residue. Each record gives: CDR3 length, J gene, D gene, V gene, clone size, CDR3 DNA, CDR3 protein. D genes are given only for firm matches. Clone sizes are given selectively: once, few, many, or a class where the clone is expanded.

length: 13
J: TRBJ2-7
D: TRBD2
V: TRBV7-6
size: many
DNA: TGTGCCAGCAGCTCGTCTAGCGGCTACGAGCAGTACTTC
CDR3: CASSSSSGYEQYF

length: 16
J: TRBJ2-5
D: .
V: TRBV3-1
size: few
DNA: TGTGCCAGCAGCACTTCATCAGGGTTTCGAAAAGAGACCCAGTACTTC
CDR3: CASSTSSGFRKETQYF

length: 16
J: TRBJ2-5
D: .
V: TRBV5-1
size: many
DNA: TGCGCCAGCAGCTTGGACGCCTTATTGAACCAAGAGACCCAGTACTTC
CDR3: CASSLDALLNQETQYF

length: 15
J: TRBJ1-2
D: .
V: TRBV29-1
size: few
DNA: TGCAGCGTTGATCTGGCGCAGGGGAGTCACTATGGCTACACCTTC
CDR3: CSVDLAQGSHYGYTF

length: 16
J: TRBJ2-3
D: TRBD2
V: TRBV4-3
size: many
DNA: TGCGCCAGCAGCCGAGTAGCGGGAGAGAACTCAGATACGCAGTATTTT
CDR3: CASSRVAGENSDTQYF

length: 14
J: TRBJ2-3
D: .
V: TRBV5-4
size: few
DNA: TGTGCCAGCAGCTCGGACAGCATCACAGATACGCAGTATTTT
CDR3: CASSSDSITDTQYF

length: 13
J: TRBJ1-4
D: TRBD1
V: TRBV29-1
size: many
DNA: TGCAGCGTAAACCGGGACAGGGACGGAAAACTGTTTTTT
CDR3: CSVNRDRDGKLFF

length: 13
J: TRBJ2-7
D: TRBD2
V: TRBV20-1
size: .
DNA: TGCAGTGCTACACCAGGGACTATCTACGAGCAGTACTTC
CDR3: CSATPGTIYEQYF

length: 14
J: TRBJ1-1
D: .
V: TRBV20-1
size: few
DNA: TGCAGTGCTAGACCAGGCAGTGGACTGACTGAAGCTTTCTTT
CDR3: CSARPGSGLTEAFF

length: 15
J: TRBJ1-3
D: .
V: TRBV9
size: many
DNA: TGTGCCAGCAGCGTAGAAACGGCTAGATGGGACACCATATATTTT
CDR3: CASSVETARWDTIYF

length: 12
J: TRBJ1-1
D: .
V: TRBV5-1
size: .
DNA: TGCGCCAGCAGTTTCGAGGGGACTGAAGCTTTCTTT
CDR3: CASSFEGTEAFF

length: 13
J: TRBJ2-3
D: .
V: TRBV5-8
size: many
DNA: TGTGCCAGCAGCCTCCCCTGGGCAGATACGCAGTATTTT
CDR3: CASSLPWADTQYF

length: 13
J: TRBJ1-6
D: .
V: TRBV18
size: .
DNA: TGTGCCAGCTCACGATCAGGAGATTCACCCCTCCACTTT
CDR3: CASSRSGDSPLHF

length: 14
J: TRBJ1-2
D: .
V: TRBV5-1
size: few
DNA: TGCGCCAGCAGCTTGTCAGGACGGGACTATGGCTACACCTTC
CDR3: CASSLSGRDYGYTF

length: 16
J: TRBJ2-3
D: .
V: TRBV7-9
size: many
DNA: TGTGCCAGCAGCCCGTCGACAGGAGCAAACACAGATACGCAGTATTTT
CDR3: CASSPSTGANTDTQYF

length: 18
J: TRBJ2-2
D: TRBD2
V: TRBV11-2
size: .
DNA: TGTGCCAGCAGCTTAGATGGAGTGACTAGCCTTTTCACCGGGGAGCTGTTTTTT
CDR3: CASSLDGVTSLFTGELFF

length: 16
J: TRBJ2-2
D: .
V: TRBV6-2/TRBV6-3
size: few
DNA: TGTGCCAGCAGTTCACGCAGGGCCCCGAACACCGGGGAGCTGTTTTTT
CDR3: CASSSRRAPNTGELFF

length: 14
J: TRBJ2-7
D: .
V: TRBV9
size: few
DNA: TGTGCCAGCAGCGTACAAGCGAACACCTACGAGCAGTACTTC
CDR3: CASSVQANTYEQYF

length: 13
J: TRBJ2-3
D: .
V: TRBV2
size: once
DNA: TGTGCCAGCAGTGAAGTAAGGCAAGATACGCAGTATTTT
CDR3: CASSEVRQDTQYF

length: 15
J: TRBJ2-1
D: .
V: TRBV15
size: few
DNA: TGTGCCACCACGGGGGGCCCAAGCACCTACAATGAGCAGTTCTTC
CDR3: CATTGGPSTYNEQFF

length: 15
J: TRBJ1-5
D: .
V: TRBV14
size: many
DNA: TGTGCCAGCAGCCAAGGTACAAGTAGCAATCAGCCCCAGCATTTT
CDR3: CASSQGTSSNQPQHF

length: 13
J: TRBJ2-7
D: TRBD1
V: TRBV19
size: few
DNA: TGTGCCAGTAGTATGGGACAGGGAGCGAAGCAGTACTTC
CDR3: CASSMGQGAKQYF

length: 12
J: TRBJ2-7
D: .
V: TRBV16
size: .
DNA: TGTGCCAGCAGCCCAGCTTCCTACGAGCAGTACTTC
CDR3: CASSPASYEQYF

length: 18
J: TRBJ1-2
D: .
V: TRBV18
size: few
DNA: TGTGCCAGCTCACCAGGTCGAGCAGCCCTACAGGTAGACTATGGCTACACCTTC
CDR3: CASSPGRAALQVDYGYTF

length: 13
J: TRBJ2-1
D: TRBD1
V: TRBV28
size: .
DNA: TGTGCCAGCAATGGACAGGGGGCAGGTGAGCAGTTCTTC
CDR3: CASNGQGAGEQFF

length: 12
J: TRBJ1-1
D: .
V: TRBV29-1
size: many
DNA: TGCAGCGGAGCGGCGGGTGGGACTGAAGCTTTCTTT
CDR3: CSGAAGGTEAFF

length: 15
J: TRBJ2-3
D: TRBD1
V: TRBV19
size: .
DNA: TGTGCCAGTAGTCCCTGGGACAGGTCGGCGGATACGCAGTATTTT
CDR3: CASSPWDRSADTQYF